This entry describes one T cell receptor beta chain. Its antigen is unknown. V dropped 1 base and J dropped 0 bases, with 8 bases sitting between them. The CDR3 is 15 residues long. Looked up from germline, CDR1 is SGHTS and CDR2 is YDEGEE. The data are from a study of siplizumab effects on memory and regulatory T cells. Some clones are missing from TCRdb's copy, which holds only in-frame ones; the method was immunoSEQ multiplex PCR. The data contain approximately 40,000 clones, about 90% of them singletons. Study-wide points: No assignable naive or memory phenotype existed for roughly 80-97% of proliferating CD4+ or CD8+ clones.

This TCR came from a human donor in good health. V is TRBV5-8 and J is TRBJ2-1, with D hard to call. Sequences were obtained from naive CD4+ T cells sorted from blood. In nucleotides, the CDR3 is TGTGCCAGCAGCTTGACCGCGGCCTCCTACAATGAGCAGTTCTTC. Protein: CASSLTAASYNEQFF.